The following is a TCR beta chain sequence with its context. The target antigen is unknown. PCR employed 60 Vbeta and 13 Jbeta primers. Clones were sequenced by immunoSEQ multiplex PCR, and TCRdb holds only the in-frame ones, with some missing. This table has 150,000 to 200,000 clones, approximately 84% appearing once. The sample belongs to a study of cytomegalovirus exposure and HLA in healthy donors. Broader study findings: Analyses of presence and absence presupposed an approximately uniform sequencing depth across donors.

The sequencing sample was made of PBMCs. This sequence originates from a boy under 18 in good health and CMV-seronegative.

CDR3 DNA sequence: TGTGCCAGCAGCTTTAGGCAGGGACTTTCAGATACGCAGTATTTT. Protein: CASSFRQGLSDTQYF. The rearrangement links TRBV7-2 to TRBJ2-3; tentatively, D is TRBD2 (6 bases). V was trimmed by 3 bases and J by 4 bases, leaving 14 bases between them. The germline gives CDR1 SGHTA, CDR2 FQGNSA. The CDR3 has 15 amino acids.